Below are 13 T cell receptor beta chains sequenced from a single sample in a study of T-cell memory formation after mild COVID-19. Via MiXCR, TCRdb re-called the 5' RACE reads, giving one row per CDR3 protein. Of over 130,000 distinct CDR3 sequences in the sample, 14% to 15% were seen once. The sample was PBMCs or a T cell subset sorted from them (not recorded which). These receptors were taken from an adult woman who had mild COVID-19 (a few samples of this study predate the infection). Cell type and time point are not known.

This chain's CDR3 is CSARDYTGEQKGETQYF. Here the CDR3 DNA reads TGCAGTGCTAGAGATTATACGGGCGAGCAAAAGGGAGAGACCCAGTACTTC. J is TRBJ2-5 and V is TRBV20-1; D ambiguous. V shed 0 bases and J shed 4 bases, with 21 bases lying between them. The CDR3 is 17 residues long. Germline values: CDR1 DFQATT, CDR2 SNEGSKA (reference sequence).

This chain uses TRBV5-5 with TRBJ2-7, with D possibly matching TRBD2 (5 bases). V was cut by 0 bases and J by 1 base, with 11 bases left in between. Germline V gives CDR1 SGHKS, CDR2 YYEKEE (reference sequence). The CDR3 sequence is 15 residues long. The CDR3 region has the DNA TGTGCCAGCAGCTTGGATAGGGAGCGGTCCTACGAGCAGTACTTC. Translating it yields CASSLDRERSYEQYF.

This chain links TRBV9 with TRBJ2-7; 8 bases map to TRBD2. The CDR3 sequence is 15 residues long. Trimming removed 4 bases from V and 3 bases from J; junction bases left unmatched: 9. CDR1 is SGDLS and CDR2 is YYNGEE in the germline V gene. CDR3 loop: CASSPTSGSLYEQYF. The CDR3, as DNA: TGTGCCAGCAGCCCCACGAGCGGGAGCCTCTACGAGCAGTACTTC.

This clonotype has more than one count but fewer than ten. V and J are TRBV18 and TRBJ2-2, with 9 bases matching TRBD2. The V and J ends lost 2 bases and 1 base, in that order; junction bases with no gene match: 5. In germline, CDR1 is KGHSH, CDR2 LQKENI. The CDR3 spans 17 residues. The DNA of the CDR3 is TGTGCCAGCTCACCAAGGGCTAGCGGGGTGAACACCGGGGAGCTGTTTTTT. Protein sequence: CASSPRASGVNTGELFF.

This chain uses TRBV7-6 with TRBJ2-3, with 8 bases fitting TRBD2. This CDR3 contains 15 residues. The V and J ends lost 5 bases and 6 bases, in that order; junction bases with no gene match: 10. CDR1 is SGHVS, CDR2 FNYEAQ, per germline. The CDR3, as DNA: TGTGCCAGCAGCGCATTAGCGGGGCCCTCGGATACGCAGTATTTT. It encodes CASSALAGPSDTQYF.

This clonotype has ten or more counts. The rearrangement uses TRBV27 and TRBJ1-1, with D possibly matching TRBD1 (5 bases). The CDR3 is made up of 14 amino acids. V lost 2 bases and J lost 5, with 12 bases in between. The germline V gene encodes CDR1 MNHEY and CDR2 SMNVEV (reference sequence). The DNA of the CDR3 is TGTGCCAGCAGTTTAAGGGGCAGGACGACTGAAGCTTTCTTT. Translating it yields CASSLRGRTTEAFF.

This chain connects TRBV5-4 to TRBJ2-3; D may match TRBD1 or TRBD2 (5 bases each). Germline V gene lookup returns CDR1 SGHNT and CDR2 YYREEE (reference sequence). The CDR3 has 15 amino acids. V was trimmed by 2 bases and J by 0 bases, leaving 10 bases between them. The DNA of the CDR3 is TGTGCCAGCAGCTTAGGGACGATGAGCACAGATACGCAGTATTTT. As protein: CASSLGTMSTDTQYF.

In this sample, this clonotype turned up many times. The V gene is TRBV7-9, the J gene TRBJ2-7; D gene uncertain. Germline CDR1 SEHNR, CDR2 FQNEAQ (reference sequence). This CDR3 comprises 14 residues. V shed 1 base and J shed 3 bases, with 10 bases lying between them. CDR3 in amino acids: CASSLVDGRYEQYF. In DNA, the CDR3 is TGTGCCAGCAGCTTAGTCGACGGCCGCTACGAGCAGTACTTC.

In its sample, this clonotype was seen a few times. The genes are TRBV4-2 and TRBJ2-2, with 8 nucleotides matching TRBD2. This CDR3 is built from 19 residues. Trimming took 4 bases from V and 0 from J; bases not matched to a gene: 13. The V gene's germline CDR1 is LGHNA and CDR2 YNFKEQ. CDR3: CASSPSGAGGIPNTGELFF. In DNA form, the CDR3 reads TGTGCCAGCAGCCCCTCCGGCGCGGGAGGAATACCGAACACCGGGGAGCTGTTTTTT.

This clonotype occurred many times. CDR3 loop: CASRTATNTGELFF. CDR3 coding DNA: TGTGCCAGCAGAACGGCCACGAACACCGGGGAGCTGTTTTTT. The chain employs TRBV25-1 and TRBJ2-2; D gene uncertain. V was cut by 6 bases and J by 0 bases, with 8 bases left in between. There are 14 residues in the CDR3. Looked up from germline, CDR1 is MGHDK and CDR2 is SYGVNS.

This clonotype has a handful of counts. This chain connects TRBV5-6 to TRBJ2-6; 8 bases line up with TRBD1. V lost 1 base to trimming and J lost 0 bases; unmatched junction nucleotides: 12. From germline, CDR1 is SGHDT and CDR2 YYEEEE. The CDR3 is made up of 20 amino acids. CDR3 in DNA: TGTGCCAGCAGCTTGAGGCGTCCGGGACAGGTGAGCTCTGGGGCCAACGTCCTGACTTTC. Its translation: CASSLRRPGQVSSGANVLTF.

The chain is built from TRBV12-3 or TRBV12-4 and TRBJ2-5; maybe TRBD1 (6 bases). Trimming pared 6 bases from V and 1 base from J, leaving 9 bases between. The CDR3 has 13 amino acids. DNA of the CDR3: TGTGCCAGCAGACAGGGCCTCCAAGAGACCCAGTACTTC. Encoded protein: CASRQGLQETQYF.

V is TRBV7-2 and J is TRBJ2-7; 10 bases line up with TRBD2. In germline, CDR1 is SGHTA, CDR2 FQGNSA. The CDR3 sequence is 17 residues long. V trimming: 4 bases; J trimming: 3 bases; junction bases outside the gene matches: 12. The CDR3 protein is CASSSTPSGSSYYEQYF. The DNA of the CDR3 is TGTGCCAGCAGCTCCACCCCTAGCGGGAGTTCCTACTACGAGCAGTACTTC.